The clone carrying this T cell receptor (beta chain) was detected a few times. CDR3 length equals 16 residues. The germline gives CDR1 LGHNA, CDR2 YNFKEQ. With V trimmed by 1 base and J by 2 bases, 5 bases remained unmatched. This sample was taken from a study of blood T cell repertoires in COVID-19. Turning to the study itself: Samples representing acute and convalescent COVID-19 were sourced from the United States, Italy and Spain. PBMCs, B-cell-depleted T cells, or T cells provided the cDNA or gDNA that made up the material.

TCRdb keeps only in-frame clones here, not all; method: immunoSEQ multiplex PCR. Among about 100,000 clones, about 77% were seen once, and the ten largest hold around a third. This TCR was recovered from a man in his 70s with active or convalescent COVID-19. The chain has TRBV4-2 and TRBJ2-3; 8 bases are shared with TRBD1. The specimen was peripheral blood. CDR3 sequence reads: CASSQARGRATDTQYF. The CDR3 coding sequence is TGTGCCAGCAGCCAAGCCAGGGGGCGGGCCACAGATACGCAGTATTTT.